A selection of T cell receptor beta chains follows, all from one sample in a study of technical replicates of blood from a handful of donors. This table comes from immunoSEQ multiplex PCR, and its TCRdb copy is limited to in-frame clones, with some not included. Of 60,000 to 65,000 clones in the sample, 70% to 90% were seen once. Material: PBMCs. All receptors come from a human donor in good health. Some clones in this sample may be carry-over from other donors' samples. CDR3s include the opening cysteine and the closing phenylalanine or tryptophan. A D gene is named only where the DNA matches it firmly. Clone sizes are given selectively: once, few, many, or a class where the clone is expanded.

TRBJ2-5 | TRBD2 | NA | TRBV19 | CASSIGGLAGAPGETQYF | TGTGCCAGTAGTATCGGGGGACTAGCGGGGGCCCCCGGGGAGACCCAGTACTTC
TRBJ2-7 | NA | NA | TRBV7-8 | CASSLGLDYEQYF | TGTGCCAGCAGCTTAGGATTAGACTACGAGCAGTACTTC
TRBJ2-7 | TRBD1 | NA | TRBV6-6 | CASSYSTGAYEQYF | TGTGCCAGCAGTTACTCCACAGGGGCCTACGAGCAGTACTTC
TRBJ2-2 | TRBD1 | NA | TRBV18 | CASSRQGGSANTGELFF | TGTGCCAGCTCAAGACAGGGGGGCAGCGCGAACACCGGGGAGCTGTTTTTT
TRBJ1-6 | NA | NA | TRBV6-5 | CASRRTDYNSPLHF | TGTGCCAGCAGAAGGACAGATTATAATTCACCCCTCCACTTT
TRBJ1-1 | NA | NA | TRBV30 | CACTGMNTEAFF | TGTGCCTGTACCGGGATGAACACTGAAGCTTTCTTT
TRBJ2-2 | TRBD2 | NA | TRBV7-2 | CASSPSVASGSTGELFF | TGTGCCAGCAGCCCCTCAGTCGCTAGCGGGAGCACCGGGGAGCTGTTTTTT
TRBJ1-3 | NA | NA | TRBV5-1 | CASSNGQPGNTIYF | TGCGCCAGCAGCAACGGACAGCCTGGAAACACCATATATTTT
TRBJ1-1 | NA | few | TRBV30 | CACTRQSNTEAFF | TGTGCCTGCACGCGGCAGTCGAACACTGAAGCTTTCTTT
TRBJ1-4 | TRBD1 | NA | TRBV4-1 | CASSRQGINEKLFF | TGCGCCAGCAGTAGACAGGGCATCAATGAAAAACTGTTTTTT
TRBJ1-2 | TRBD1 | NA | TRBV7-6 | CASSLESGGLYGYTF | TGTGCCAGCAGCTTAGAGTCAGGGGGCCTCTATGGCTACACCTTC
TRBJ2-1 | TRBD2 | medium-sized | TRBV5-1 | CASSSSGGYNEQFF | TGCGCCAGCAGCTCTAGCGGGGGATACAATGAGCAGTTCTTC
TRBJ1-1 | TRBD1 | NA | TRBV6-5 | CASSREQGSRTEAFF | TGTGCCAGCAGTAGAGAACAGGGGTCCCGGACTGAAGCTTTCTTT
TRBJ1-1 | NA | NA | TRBV11-3 | CASSLTLATEAFF | TGTGCCAGCAGCTTAACGCTAGCCACTGAAGCTTTCTTT
TRBJ2-1 | NA | few | TRBV9 | CASSRPKEGGNEQFF | TGTGCCAGCAGCAGACCGAAGGAGGGTGGCAATGAGCAGTTCTTC
TRBJ1-4 | NA | NA | TRBV5-1 | CASSPAGGLGKLFF | TGCGCCAGCAGCCCAGCGGGGGGGTTAGGAAAACTGTTTTTT
TRBJ2-7 | NA | NA | TRBV6-5 | CASSAGSKDEQYF | TGTGCCAGCAGCGCAGGGTCTAAGGACGAGCAGTACTTC
TRBJ1-6 | NA | NA | TRBV6-5 | CASSYSRGSNSPLHF | TGTGCCAGCAGTTACTCTCGAGGCAGTAATTCACCCCTCCACTTT
TRBJ2-1 | TRBD2 | NA | TRBV13 | CASSLERERLNEQFF | TGTGCCAGCAGCCTGGAGCGGGAGAGGCTCAATGAGCAGTTCTTC
TRBJ2-2 | NA | NA | TRBV4-3 | CASSQVTLNTGELFF | TGCGCCAGCAGCCAAGTAACATTGAACACCGGGGAGCTGTTTTTT
TRBJ1-5 | NA | NA | TRBV4-3 | CASSRDLDQPQHF | TGCGCCAGCAGCCGGGACTTAGATCAGCCCCAGCATTTT
TRBJ1-6 | TRBD1 | NA | TRBV5-6 | CASSRPGQGNSPLHF | TGTGCCAGCAGCCGTCCGGGACAGGGTAATTCACCCCTCCACTTT
TRBJ2-3 | TRBD2 | NA | TRBV5-1 | CASSPGGGGVDTQYF | TGCGCCAGCAGCCCGGGAGGCGGGGGGGTGGATACGCAGTATTTT
TRBJ1-2 | NA | NA | TRBV6-1 | CASSESDTINYGYTF | TGTGCCAGCAGTGAGAGTGACACCATTAACTATGGCTACACCTTC
TRBJ1-2 | TRBD1 | NA | TRBV2 | CASAGTGGHYGYTF | TGTGCCAGCGCCGGGACAGGGGGCCACTATGGCTACACCTTC
TRBJ2-4 | NA | NA | TRBV9 | CASSPSDRSIRGRDKNIQYF | TGTGCCAGCAGCCCATCGGACAGGAGTATTCGGGGGCGAGACAAAAACATTCAGTACTTC
TRBJ2-1 | TRBD2 | few | TRBV7-7 | CASSLERGGYNEQFF | TGTGCCAGCAGCTTAGAGCGGGGGGGTTACAATGAGCAGTTCTTC
TRBJ2-5 | NA | NA | TRBV7-9 | CASSAPGVWETQYF | TGTGCCAGCAGCGCCCCGGGGGTCTGGGAGACCCAGTACTTC
TRBJ2-1 | NA | NA | TRBV6-1 | CATAADLTYNEQFF | TGTGCCACCGCGGCCGACTTGACCTACAATGAGCAGTTCTTC
TRBJ2-7 | NA | NA | TRBV5-1 | CASSLAQQAPGEQYF | TGCGCCAGCAGCTTGGCACAGCAGGCGCCGGGGGAGCAGTACTTC
TRBJ1-5 | NA | NA | TRBV7-8 | CASSRTGTYDQPQHF | TGTGCCAGCAGCCGCACCGGGACATATGATCAGCCCCAGCATTTT
TRBJ2-1 | NA | NA | TRBV5-1 | CASSLAGRTYNEQFF | TGCGCCAGCAGCTTGGCGGGTAGAACCTACAATGAGCAGTTCTTC
TRBJ1-1 | NA | NA | TRBV6-4 | CASSIRAGGTEAFF | TGTGCCAGCAGTATACGGGCTGGGGGGACTGAAGCTTTCTTT
TRBJ1-6 | NA | few | TRBV7-9 | CASSHSDGTLHF | TGTGCCAGCAGCCACTCCGATGGTACCCTCCACTTT
TRBJ2-2 | NA | NA | TRBV7-2 | CASSFSGSNTGELFF | TGTGCCAGCAGCTTTAGCGGATCGAACACCGGGGAGCTGTTTTTT
TRBJ1-2 | NA | NA | TRBV7-9 | CASSLGALSNYGYTF | TGTGCCAGCAGCTTAGGAGCTCTGTCTAACTATGGCTACACCTTC
TRBJ1-1 | NA | NA | TRBV7-3 | CASSLQGSTEAFF | TGTGCCAGCAGCTTACAGGGCAGCACTGAAGCTTTCTTT
TRBJ2-7 | TRBD1 | once | TRBV14 | CASSQDWGTGMYEQYF | TGTGCCAGCAGCCAAGATTGGGGGACAGGTATGTACGAGCAGTACTTC
TRBJ2-1 | NA | NA | TRBV7-2 | CASSFLGSYNEQFF | TGTGCCAGCAGCTTCCTAGGCTCCTACAATGAGCAGTTCTTC
TRBJ1-1 | NA | NA | TRBV6-4 | CASSSKGDTEAFF | TGTGCCAGCAGCTCTAAGGGAGACACTGAAGCTTTCTTT
TRBJ1-5 | TRBD1 | NA | TRBV7-8 | CASSLRDRGNQPQHF | TGTGCCAGCAGCCTCCGGGACAGGGGCAATCAGCCCCAGCATTTT
TRBJ2-7 | TRBD1 | NA | TRBV18 | CASSPQTGAVSYEQYF | TGTGCCAGCTCACCACAGACAGGGGCCGTTTCCTACGAGCAGTACTTC
TRBJ2-7 | NA | NA | TRBV11-2 | CASSGLISYEQYF | TGTGCCAGCTCAGGACTAATCTCCTACGAGCAGTACTTC
TRBJ2-2 | NA | NA | TRBV4-2 | CASSQAPVGGPNTGELFF | TGTGCCAGCAGCCAAGCTCCGGTCGGCGGCCCGAACACCGGGGAGCTGTTTTTT
TRBJ2-7 | NA | NA | TRBV27 | CASRQTGYSYEQYF | TGTGCCAGCAGGCAGACAGGCTACTCCTACGAGCAGTACTTC
TRBJ2-7 | TRBD1 | NA | TRBV5-1 | CASKRGTGTYEQYF | TGCGCCAGCAAGAGAGGGACAGGGACATACGAGCAGTACTTC
TRBJ2-3 | NA | NA | TRBV11-3 | CASSLGVQDPGTDTQYF | TGTGCCAGCAGCTTAGGGGTCCAGGACCCAGGGACAGATACGCAGTATTTT
TRBJ1-2 | NA | once | TRBV9 | CASSPGRSRAGYGYTF | TGTGCCAGCAGCCCCGGCCGGAGCAGGGCCGGCTATGGCTACACCTTC
TRBJ2-7 | NA | NA | TRBV19 | CASSIQGGGPYEQYF | TGTGCCAGTAGTATACAGGGAGGTGGGCCCTACGAGCAGTACTTC
TRBJ2-2 | TRBD2 | NA | TRBV10-3 | CAIRIAGGNTGELFF | TGTGCCATCAGAATAGCGGGGGGGAACACCGGGGAGCTGTTTTTT
TRBJ1-6 | NA | NA | TRBV7-2 | CASSRDMVSPLHF | TGTGCCAGCAGCCGGGATATGGTTTCACCCCTCCACTTT